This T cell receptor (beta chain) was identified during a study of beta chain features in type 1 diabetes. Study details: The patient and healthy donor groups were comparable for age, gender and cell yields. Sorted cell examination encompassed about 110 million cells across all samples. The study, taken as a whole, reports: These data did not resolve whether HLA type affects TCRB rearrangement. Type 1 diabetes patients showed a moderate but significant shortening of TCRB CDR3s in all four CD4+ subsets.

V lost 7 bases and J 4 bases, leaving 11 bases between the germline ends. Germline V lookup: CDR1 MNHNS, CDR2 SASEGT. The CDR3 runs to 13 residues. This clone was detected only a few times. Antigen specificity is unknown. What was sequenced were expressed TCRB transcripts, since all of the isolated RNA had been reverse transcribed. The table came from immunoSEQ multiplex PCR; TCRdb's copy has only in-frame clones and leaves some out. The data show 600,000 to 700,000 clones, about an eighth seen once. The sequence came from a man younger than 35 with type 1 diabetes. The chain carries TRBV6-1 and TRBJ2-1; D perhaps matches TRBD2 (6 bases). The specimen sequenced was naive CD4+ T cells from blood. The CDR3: CASNGGPYNEQFF. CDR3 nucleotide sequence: TGTGCCAGCAACGGGGGTCCTTACAATGAGCAGTTCTTC.